This TCR beta chain derives from a study of preoperative IRX-2 immunotherapy in early breast cancer. Method: immunoSEQ multiplex PCR; TCRdb's copy keeps in-frame clones and lacks some. Counted here are 20,000 to 30,000 clones, roughly 74% occurring once; the ten biggest clones make up around 2.2%. This clone appeared a single time. Treatment of the sample: preoperative locoregional IRX-2 cytokine immunotherapy. This phase Ib study tested locoregional IRX-2 cytokine immunotherapy given before surgery. CDR3 length equals 16 residues. The ends lost 2 bases at V and 6 bases at J; junction bases unmatched: 9. Germline CDR1 reads SGHRS; CDR2 reads YFSETQ.

The chain links TRBV5-1 to TRBJ2-1, with 9 positions matching TRBD1. This receptor was identified in a human donor with breast cancer. Specimen: lymph node tissue, collected before IRX-2 immunotherapy. CDR3 nucleotide sequence: TGCGCCAGCAGCTTAGACGGGACAGGGTTAGCCAATGAGCAGTTCTTC. It encodes CASSLDGTGLANEQFF.